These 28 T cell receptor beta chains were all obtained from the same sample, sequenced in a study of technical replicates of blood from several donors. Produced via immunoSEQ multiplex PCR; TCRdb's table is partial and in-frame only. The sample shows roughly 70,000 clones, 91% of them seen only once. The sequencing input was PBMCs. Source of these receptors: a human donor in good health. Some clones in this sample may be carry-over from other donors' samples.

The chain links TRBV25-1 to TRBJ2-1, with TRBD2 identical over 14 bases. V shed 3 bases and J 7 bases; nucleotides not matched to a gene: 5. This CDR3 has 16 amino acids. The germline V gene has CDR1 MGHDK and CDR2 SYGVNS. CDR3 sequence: CASSDLTSGRGNEQFF. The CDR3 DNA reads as TGTGCCAGCAGTGATTTGACTAGCGGGAGGGGGAATGAGCAGTTCTTC.

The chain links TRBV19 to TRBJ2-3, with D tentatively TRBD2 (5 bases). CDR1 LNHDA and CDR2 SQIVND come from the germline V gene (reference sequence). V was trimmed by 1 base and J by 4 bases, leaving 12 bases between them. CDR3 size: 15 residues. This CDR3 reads CASSIGRLGADTQYF. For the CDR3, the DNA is TGTGCCAGTAGTATAGGGCGGTTGGGAGCAGATACGCAGTATTTT.

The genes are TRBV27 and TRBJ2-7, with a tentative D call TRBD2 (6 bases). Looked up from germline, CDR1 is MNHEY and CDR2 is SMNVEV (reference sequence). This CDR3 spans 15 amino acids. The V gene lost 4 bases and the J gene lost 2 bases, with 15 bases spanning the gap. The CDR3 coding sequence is TGTGCCAGCAGTTCCCGGCGGGAAATACCCTACGAGCAGTACTTC. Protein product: CASSSRREIPYEQYF.

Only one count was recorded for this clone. The CDR3 sequence: CASSQDYQGSTDTQYF. CDR3 coding DNA: TGCGCCAGCAGCCAAGATTATCAGGGGAGCACAGATACGCAGTATTTT. V is TRBV4-3 and J is TRBJ2-3, with a possible D match to TRBD1 (6 bases). Trimming left V 0 bases short and J 0 bases short, with 10 bases between. The CDR3 is 16 residues long. CDR1 is LGHNA and CDR2 is YSLEER in the germline V gene.

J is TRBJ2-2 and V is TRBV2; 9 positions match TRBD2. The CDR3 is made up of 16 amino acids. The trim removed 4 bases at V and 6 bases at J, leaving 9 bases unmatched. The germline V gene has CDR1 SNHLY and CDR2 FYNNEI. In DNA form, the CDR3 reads TGTGCCAGCAGTGTTTCTTCGCGGGGGGGCCCCGGGGAGCTGTTTTTT. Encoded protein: CASSVSSRGGPGELFF.

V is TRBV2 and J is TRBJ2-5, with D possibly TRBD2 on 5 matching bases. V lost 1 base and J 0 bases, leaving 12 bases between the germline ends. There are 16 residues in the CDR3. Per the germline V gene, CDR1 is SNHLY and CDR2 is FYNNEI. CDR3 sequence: CASSEGVGAHQETQYF. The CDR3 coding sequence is TGTGCCAGCAGTGAAGGGGTGGGAGCCCACCAAGAGACCCAGTACTTC.

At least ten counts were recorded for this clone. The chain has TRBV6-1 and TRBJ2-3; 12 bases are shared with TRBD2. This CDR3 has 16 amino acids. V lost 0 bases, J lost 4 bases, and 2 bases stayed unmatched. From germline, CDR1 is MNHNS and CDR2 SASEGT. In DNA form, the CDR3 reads TGTGCCAGCAGTGAAGCGCTAGCGGGAGGGCCAGATACGCAGTATTTT. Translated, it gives CASSEALAGGPDTQYF.

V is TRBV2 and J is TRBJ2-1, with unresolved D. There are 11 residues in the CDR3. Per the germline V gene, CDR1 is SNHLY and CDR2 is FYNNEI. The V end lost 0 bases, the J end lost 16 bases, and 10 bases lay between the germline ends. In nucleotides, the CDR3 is TGTGCCAGCAGTGAAGCGCTTCCGAGATTCTTC. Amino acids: CASSEALPRFF.

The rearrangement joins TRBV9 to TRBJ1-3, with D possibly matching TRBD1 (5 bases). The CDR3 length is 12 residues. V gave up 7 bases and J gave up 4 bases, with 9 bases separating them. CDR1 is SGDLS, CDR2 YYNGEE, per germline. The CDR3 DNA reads TGTGCCAGCCAGGGTTACGGAAACACCATATATTTT. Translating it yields CASQGYGNTIYF.

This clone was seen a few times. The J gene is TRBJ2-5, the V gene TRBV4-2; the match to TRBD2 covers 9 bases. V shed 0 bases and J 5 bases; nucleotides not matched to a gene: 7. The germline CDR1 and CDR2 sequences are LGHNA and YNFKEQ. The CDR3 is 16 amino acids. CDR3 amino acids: CASSQDSSGGSETQYF. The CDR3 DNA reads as TGTGCCAGCAGCCAAGATTCCAGCGGGGGGTCGGAGACCCAGTACTTC.

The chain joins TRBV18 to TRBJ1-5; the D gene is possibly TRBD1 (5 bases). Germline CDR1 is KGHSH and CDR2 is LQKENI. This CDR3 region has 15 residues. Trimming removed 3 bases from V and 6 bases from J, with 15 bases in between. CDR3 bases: TGTGCCAGCTCACCGTCACAGGTGGGAGGTCAGCCCCAGCATTTT. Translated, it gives CASSPSQVGGQPQHF.

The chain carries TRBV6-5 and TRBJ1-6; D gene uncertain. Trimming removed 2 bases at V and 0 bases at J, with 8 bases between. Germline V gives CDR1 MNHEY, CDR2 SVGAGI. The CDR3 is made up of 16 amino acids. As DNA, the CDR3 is TGTGCCAGCAGTTACAGCTGGAGCTCCTATAATTCACCCCTCCACTTT. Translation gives CASSYSWSSYNSPLHF.

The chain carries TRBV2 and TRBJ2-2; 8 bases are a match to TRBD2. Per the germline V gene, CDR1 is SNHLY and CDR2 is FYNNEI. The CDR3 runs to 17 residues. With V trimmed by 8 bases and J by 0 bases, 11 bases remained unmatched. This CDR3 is CASVASRGGANTGELFF. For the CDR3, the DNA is TGTGCCAGCGTTGCTTCTCGGGGGGGTGCGAACACCGGGGAGCTGTTTTTT.

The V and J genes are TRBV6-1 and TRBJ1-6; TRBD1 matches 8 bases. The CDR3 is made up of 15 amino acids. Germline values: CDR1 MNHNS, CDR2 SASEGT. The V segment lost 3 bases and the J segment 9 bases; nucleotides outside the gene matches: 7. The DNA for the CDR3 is TGTGCCAGCAGTGACCCGGGCAGGGGGCTTTCACCCCTCCACTTT. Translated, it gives CASSDPGRGLSPLHF.

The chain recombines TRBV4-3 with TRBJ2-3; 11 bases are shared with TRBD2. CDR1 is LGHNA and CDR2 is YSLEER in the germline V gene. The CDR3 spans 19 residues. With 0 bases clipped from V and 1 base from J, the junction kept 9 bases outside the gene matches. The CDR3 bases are TGCGCCAGCAGCCAAGATTTGTCTAGCGGGGGGAAGGGCACAGATACGCAGTATTTT. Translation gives CASSQDLSSGGKGTDTQYF.

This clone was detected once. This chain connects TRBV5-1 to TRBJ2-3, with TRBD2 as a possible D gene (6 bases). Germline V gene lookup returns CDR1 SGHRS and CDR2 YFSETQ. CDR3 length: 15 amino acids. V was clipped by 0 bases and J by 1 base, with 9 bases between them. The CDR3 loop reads CASSLDERGTDTQYF. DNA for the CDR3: TGCGCCAGCAGCTTGGACGAGCGGGGCACAGATACGCAGTATTTT.

The CDR3 protein is CASSLRQGINYGYTF. The CDR3, as DNA: TGTGCCAGCAGTTTACGACAGGGGATCAACTATGGCTACACCTTC. This chain joins TRBV7-9 and TRBJ1-2, with 8 bases that match TRBD1. The V and J ends lost 6 bases and 2 bases, in that order; junction bases with no gene match: 8. The CDR3 contains 15 residues. Germline CDR1 and CDR2: SEHNR and FQNEAQ (reference sequence).

Here the CDR3 DNA reads TGTGCCAGCAGCAAAGCCAGGGGGTCCGCCTACGAGCAGTACTTC. Its protein product is CASSKARGSAYEQYF. The chain is built from TRBV21-1 and TRBJ2-7; TRBD1, the table's D call, lacks a check against the DNA. TRBV21-1 is classified as a pseudogene. This CDR3 has 15 amino acids.

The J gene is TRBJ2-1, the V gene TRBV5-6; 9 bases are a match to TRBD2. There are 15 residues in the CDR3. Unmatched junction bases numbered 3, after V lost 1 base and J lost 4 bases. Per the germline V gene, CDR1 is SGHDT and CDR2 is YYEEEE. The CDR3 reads CASSLRTSVYNEQFF. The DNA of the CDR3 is TGTGCCAGCAGCTTGAGGACTAGCGTATACAATGAGCAGTTCTTC.

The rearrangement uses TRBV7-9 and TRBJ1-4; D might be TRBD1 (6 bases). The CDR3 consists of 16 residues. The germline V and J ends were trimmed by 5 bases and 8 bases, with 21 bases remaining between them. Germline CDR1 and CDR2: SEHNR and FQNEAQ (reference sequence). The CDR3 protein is CASSRARWGRPEKLFF. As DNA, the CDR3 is TGTGCCAGCAGCAGAGCCCGTTGGGGGCGCCCGGAAAAACTGTTTTTT. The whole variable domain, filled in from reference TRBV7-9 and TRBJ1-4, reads DTGVSQNPRHKITKRGQNVTFRCDPISEHNRLYWYRQTLGQGPEFLTYFQNEAQLEKSRLLSDRFSAERPKGSFSTLEIQRTEQGDSAMYLCASSRARWGRPEKLFFGSGTQLSVL.

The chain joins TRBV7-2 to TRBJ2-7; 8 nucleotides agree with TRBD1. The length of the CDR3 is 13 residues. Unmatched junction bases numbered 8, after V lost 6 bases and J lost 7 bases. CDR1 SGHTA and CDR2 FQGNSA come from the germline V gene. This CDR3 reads CASSQDRAGEQYF. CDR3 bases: TGTGCCAGCAGTCAGGACAGGGCTGGGGAGCAGTACTTC.

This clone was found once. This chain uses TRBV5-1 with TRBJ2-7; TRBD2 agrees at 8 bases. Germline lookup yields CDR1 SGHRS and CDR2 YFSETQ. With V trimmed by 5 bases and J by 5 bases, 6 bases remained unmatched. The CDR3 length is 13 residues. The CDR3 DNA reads TGCGCCAGCAGGAGAGGGCGGGGGGACGAGCAGTACTTC. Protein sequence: CASRRGRGDEQYF.

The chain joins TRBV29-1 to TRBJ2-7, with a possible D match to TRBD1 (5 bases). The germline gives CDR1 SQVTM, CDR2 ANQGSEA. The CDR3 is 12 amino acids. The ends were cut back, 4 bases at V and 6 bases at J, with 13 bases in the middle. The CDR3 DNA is TGCAGCGTTGGCCAGGGCCTTCTCGAGCAGTACTTC. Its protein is CSVGQGLLEQYF.

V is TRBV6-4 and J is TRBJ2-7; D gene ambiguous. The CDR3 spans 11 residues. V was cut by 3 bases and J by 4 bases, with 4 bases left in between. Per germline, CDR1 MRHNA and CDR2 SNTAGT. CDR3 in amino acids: CASSDRYEQYF. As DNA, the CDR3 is TGTGCCAGCAGTGATCGGTACGAGCAGTACTTC.

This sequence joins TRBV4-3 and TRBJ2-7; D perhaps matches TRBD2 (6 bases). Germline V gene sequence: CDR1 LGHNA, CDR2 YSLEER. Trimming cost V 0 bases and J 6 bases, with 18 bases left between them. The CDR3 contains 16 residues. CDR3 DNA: TGCGCCAGCAGCCAAGAACGGACCCTCGGCGGGGCCGAGCAGTACTTC. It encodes CASSQERTLGGAEQYF.

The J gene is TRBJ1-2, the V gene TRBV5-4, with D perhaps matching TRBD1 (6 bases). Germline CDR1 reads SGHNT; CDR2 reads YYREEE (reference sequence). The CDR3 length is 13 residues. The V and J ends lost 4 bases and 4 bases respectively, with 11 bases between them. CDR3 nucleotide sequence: TGTGCCAGCAGCCGGACAGAGGGCTATGGCTACACCTTC. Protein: CASSRTEGYGYTF. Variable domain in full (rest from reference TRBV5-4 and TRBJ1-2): ETGVTQSPTHLIKTRGQQVTLRCSSQSGHNTVSWYQQALGQGPQFIFQYYREEENGRGNFPPRFSGLQFPNYSSELNVNALELDDSALYLCASSRTEGYGYTFGSGTRLTVV.

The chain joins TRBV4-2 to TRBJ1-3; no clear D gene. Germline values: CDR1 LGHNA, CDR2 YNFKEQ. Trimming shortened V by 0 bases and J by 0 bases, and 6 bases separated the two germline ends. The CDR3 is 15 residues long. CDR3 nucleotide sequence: TGTGCCAGCAGCCAAGAACACAGCTCTGGAAACACCATATATTTT. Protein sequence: CASSQEHSSGNTIYF.

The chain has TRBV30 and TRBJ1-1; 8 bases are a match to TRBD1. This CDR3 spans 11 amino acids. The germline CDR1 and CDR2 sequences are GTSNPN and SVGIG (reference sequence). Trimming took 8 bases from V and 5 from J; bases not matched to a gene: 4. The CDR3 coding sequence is TGTGCCCGAACAGGGGGAACTGAAGCTTTCTTT. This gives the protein CARTGGTEAFF.